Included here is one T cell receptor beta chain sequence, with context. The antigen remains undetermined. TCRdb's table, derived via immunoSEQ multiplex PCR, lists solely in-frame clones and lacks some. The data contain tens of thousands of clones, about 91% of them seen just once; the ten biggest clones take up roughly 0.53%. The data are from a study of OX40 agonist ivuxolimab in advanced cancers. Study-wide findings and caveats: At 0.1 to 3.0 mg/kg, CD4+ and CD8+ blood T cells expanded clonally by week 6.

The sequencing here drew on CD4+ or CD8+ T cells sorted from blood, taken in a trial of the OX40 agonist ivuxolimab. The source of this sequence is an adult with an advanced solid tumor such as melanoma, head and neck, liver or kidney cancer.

The CDR3 nucleotides are TGTGCCAGTGTCCCAAACACTGAAGCTTTCTTT. Translating gives CASVPNTEAFF. The chain combines TRBV6-6 with TRBJ1-1, with D uncertain. The germline gives CDR1 MNHNY, CDR2 SVGAGI (reference sequence). This CDR3 is built from 11 residues. The germline V and J ends were trimmed by 9 bases and 2 bases, with 7 bases remaining between them.